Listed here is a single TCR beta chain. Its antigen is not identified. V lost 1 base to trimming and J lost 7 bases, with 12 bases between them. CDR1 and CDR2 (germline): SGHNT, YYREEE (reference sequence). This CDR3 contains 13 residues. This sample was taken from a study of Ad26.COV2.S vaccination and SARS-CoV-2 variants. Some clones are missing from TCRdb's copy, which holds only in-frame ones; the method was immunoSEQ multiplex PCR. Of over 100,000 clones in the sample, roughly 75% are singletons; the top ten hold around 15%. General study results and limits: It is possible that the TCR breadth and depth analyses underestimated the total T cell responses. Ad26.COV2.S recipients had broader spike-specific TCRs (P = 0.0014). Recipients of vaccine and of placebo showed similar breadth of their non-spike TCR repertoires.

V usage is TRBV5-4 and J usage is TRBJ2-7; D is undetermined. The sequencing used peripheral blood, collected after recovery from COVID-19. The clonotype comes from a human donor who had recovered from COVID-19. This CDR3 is CASSLKGLEEQYF. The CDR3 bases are TGTGCCAGCAGCTTGAAAGGGTTAGAAGAGCAGTACTTC.